One sample yielded the 10 T cell receptor beta chains listed below, sequenced in a study of blood T cell repertoires in COVID-19 (dated by TCRdb to the early 2020s). Libraries were built with the immunoSEQ multiplex PCR assay. The source is immuneACCESS, and TCRdb retained only in-frame sequences with V and J called. Part of the clones is not carried over; for the studies checked, unresolved V genes explain less than half of this, and the remainder is unexplained. The table for this sample lists around 94,000 clones; about four fifths of them were counted only once. The ten largest clonotypes hold around 4.5% of the sample. The sequencing sample was made of peripheral blood. Receptor source: a human donor in a cohort sampled during active COVID-19.

The CDR3 DNA reads TGTGCCAGTGGGGACAGGGGGCTAGGGCTAGAGACCCAGTACTTC. It specifies CASGDRGLGLETQYF. This chain uses TRBV19 with TRBJ2-5, with 12 positions matching TRBD1. CDR3 length: 15 residues. V shed 8 bases and J 4 bases; nucleotides not matched to a gene: 8. CDR1 is LNHDA and CDR2 is SQIVND in the germline V gene (reference sequence).

This rearrangement joins TRBV4-3 to TRBJ1-6, with D tentatively TRBD1 (5 bases). The CDR3 has 16 amino acids. The V end lost 0 bases, the J end lost 7 bases, and 13 bases lay between the germline ends. CDR1 and CDR2 from the germline V gene are LGHNA and YSLEER. CDR3 in amino acids: CASSQEWQGGNSPLHF. The CDR3 nucleotides are TGCGCCAGCAGCCAAGAATGGCAGGGTGGGAATTCACCCCTCCACTTT.

Points on this clone: A much larger clone lies one base from this, so it may be a read error. The sample has other DNA sequences that encode this CDR3 too. The CDR3 nucleotides are TGTGCCAGCAGCCGTGGGACTAGCGGATTCCAAGAGACCCAGTACTTC. Its translation: CASSRGTSGFQETQYF. J is TRBJ2-5 and V is TRBV4-2; 11 bases line up with TRBD2. The J segment lost 1 base and the V segment lost 4 bases, leaving 5 bases of the junction unmatched. The CDR3 length is 16 residues. From germline, CDR1 is LGHNA and CDR2 YNFKEQ.

V is TRBV9 and J is TRBJ2-7; 7 nucleotides match TRBD2. CDR3 length equals 17 residues. V trimming: 3 bases; J trimming: 2 bases; junction bases outside the gene matches: 14. The V gene's germline CDR1 is SGDLS and CDR2 YYNGEE. CDR3 region: CASSAQVVSAGAYEQYF. CDR3 bases: TGTGCCAGCAGCGCTCAAGTGGTCTCGGCGGGGGCCTACGAGCAGTACTTC.

The chain employs TRBV5-1 and TRBJ2-1, with 9 bases aligning to TRBD2. The CDR3 is made up of 18 amino acids. CDR1 is SGHRS and CDR2 is YFSETQ in the germline V gene. The V gene end was trimmed by 7 bases and the J gene end by 0 bases; junction bases not matched to a gene: 14. CDR3 sequence: CASGTLGAGGHSYNEQFF. The DNA for the CDR3 is TGCGCCAGCGGAACCTTAGGGGCGGGGGGGCACTCCTACAATGAGCAGTTCTTC.

This clone has just one count. This chain links TRBV6-5 with TRBJ2-1; D may be TRBD1 (5 bases). Germline CDR1 is MNHEY and CDR2 is SVGAGI. The CDR3 spans 15 residues. V was shortened by 6 bases and J by 5 bases, with 17 bases between the two germline ends. This CDR3 is CASRDDRSGHNEQFF. DNA for the CDR3: TGTGCCAGCAGGGATGACAGATCCGGGCACAATGAGCAGTTCTTC.

The gene calls are TRBV15 and TRBJ2-3; 9 positions match TRBD1. The V gene's germline CDR1 is LNHNV and CDR2 YYDKDF (reference sequence). The junction had 8 bases not matched to a gene; V was cut back by 2 bases and J by 2 bases. The CDR3 totals 17 residues. CDR3 region: CATSRLTGTGSTDTQYF. CDR3 sequence (DNA): TGTGCCACCAGCAGATTGACTGGGACAGGGTCCACAGATACGCAGTATTTT.

The V and J genes are TRBV5-4 and TRBJ1-2; TRBD1 aligns across 9 bases. The CDR3 sequence is 14 residues long. In germline, CDR1 is SGHNT, CDR2 YYREEE (reference sequence). Germline trimming cut 3 bases from V and 6 bases from J; bases unmatched to any gene: 6. CDR3 coding DNA: TGTGCCAGCAGCTCCACAGGGGGCGCAGATGGCTACACCTTC. This gives the protein CASSSTGGADGYTF.

This clone was seen once. The J gene is TRBJ1-2, the V gene TRBV5-4, with D possibly matching TRBD1 (6 bases). Trimming took off 0 bases at V and 7 bases at J, with 13 bases between the two ends. The CDR3 has 14 residues. From germline, CDR1 is SGHNT and CDR2 YYREEE (reference sequence). CDR3 coding DNA: TGTGCCAGCAGCTTGGAACAGGGCCAGGGTGGCTACACCTTC. This gives the protein CASSLEQGQGGYTF.

This rearrangement joins TRBV4-3 to TRBJ2-2; 7 bases align to TRBD1. This CDR3 comprises 14 residues. The junction had 0 bases not matched to a gene; V was cut back by 5 bases and J by 0 bases. Per the germline V gene, CDR1 is LGHNA and CDR2 is YSLEER. The CDR3: CASSRGPNTGELFF. The CDR3 coding sequence is TGCGCCAGCAGCAGGGGGCCGAACACCGGGGAGCTGTTTTTT.